Below, one T cell receptor (beta chain) is given with its context. Source study methods: Quantification of nucleated cells was approximated via reference gene primer amplification. Measured with immunoSEQ multiplex PCR; TCRdb has only the in-frame clones, and not every one. V, J and clone size are taken as reported in that table, and D and trimming were inferred from the DNA itself. Among roughly 200,000 clones listed, roughly 84% were seen once. The data are from a study of blood T cell repertoires in COVID-19. Study-wide background: The samples span acute and convalescent COVID-19 from the United States, Italy and Spain. Nucleic acid was either cDNA or gDNA, and it came from T cells, B-cell-depleted T cells, or PBMCs.

Trimming left V 0 bases short and J 4 bases short, with 16 bases between. This CDR3 comprises 17 residues. CDR1 is LGHDT, CDR2 YNNKEL, per germline (reference sequence). Sequencing was done on a sample of peripheral blood. This rearrangement joins TRBV3-1 (or the pseudogene TRBV3-2) to TRBJ2-1; D is perhaps TRBD2 (5 bases). The sequence was collected from a man aged 40-49 years with acute or convalescent COVID-19. CDR3 nucleotide sequence: TGTGCCAGCAGCCAAGATCGGAGCGGCACGCCTTACAATGAGCAGTTCTTC. Translated, it gives CASSQDRSGTPYNEQFF.